The 7 T cell receptor beta chains below all came from one sample that was sequenced in a study of T cell changes during pregnancy in multiple sclerosis. The table came from immunoSEQ multiplex PCR; TCRdb's copy has only in-frame clones and leaves some out. Here the sample spans some 100,000 clones, 75% to 95% being singletons. The sample was peripheral blood, taken in the second trimester of pregnancy. The receptors shown here come from a female donor with multiple sclerosis, enrolled in a pregnancy study.

V gene TRBV12-5 combines with J gene TRBJ2-5; 7 bases line up with TRBD1. The CDR3 covers 15 residues. Germline V gene sequence: CDR1 LGHNT, CDR2 FRNRAP. J was trimmed by 1 base and V by 1 base; bases with no gene match: 3. The CDR3 reads CASGLGQGAQETQYF. In nucleotides, the CDR3 is TGTGCTAGTGGTTTGGGACAGGGTGCCCAAGAGACCCAGTACTTC.

The genes are TRBV5-6 and TRBJ2-5; 7 bases are shared with TRBD2. The length of the CDR3 is 16 residues. Germline CDR1 reads SGHDT; CDR2 reads YYEEEE. The V segment lost 4 bases and the J segment 5 bases; nucleotides outside the gene matches: 14. In DNA, the CDR3 is TGTGCCAGCAGCAAGACGGGCGGGAGAGGGTTGGAGACCCAGTACTTC. As protein: CASSKTGGRGLETQYF.

The chain uses TRBV5-6 and TRBJ2-7; 9 nucleotides align to TRBD1. The CDR3 sequence is 15 residues long. CDR1 is SGHDT, CDR2 YYEEEE, per germline. J was trimmed by 1 base and V by 4 bases; bases with no gene match: 6. The CDR3 DNA sequence: TGTGCCAGCAGCCCGGGACAGGGATTTTCCTACGAGCAGTACTTC. It yields the protein CASSPGQGFSYEQYF. Full variable domain (remainder filled in from reference TRBV5-6 and TRBJ2-7): DAGVTQSPTHLIKTRGQQVTLRCSPKSGHDTVSWYQQALGQGPQFIFQYYEEEERQRGNFPDRFSGHQFPNYSSELNVNALLLGDSALYLCASSPGQGFSYEQYFGPGTRLTVT.

This clone was observed a single time. The chain joins TRBV27 to TRBJ1-2, with D unclear. The CDR3 spans 13 residues. V lost 7 bases, J lost 4 bases, and 13 bases lay in between. Germline CDR1 and CDR2: MNHEY and SMNVEV (reference sequence). The CDR3 loop reads CASKSSSVYGYTF. CDR3 DNA: TGTGCCAGCAAAAGTTCCAGTGTCTATGGCTACACCTTC.

The chain has TRBV28 and TRBJ1-4; D is unresolved. The CDR3 has 13 amino acids. Trimming left V 6 bases short and J 8 bases short, with 13 bases between. CDR1 MDHEN and CDR2 SYDVKM come from the germline V gene. This CDR3 reads CASRPWVGEKLFF. The CDR3 bases are TGTGCCAGCAGGCCTTGGGTCGGGGAAAAACTGTTTTTT.

This clone was recorded once. The J gene is TRBJ2-3, the V gene TRBV19, with TRBD2 matching 7 bases. Germline V lookup: CDR1 LNHDA, CDR2 SQIVND (reference sequence). The CDR3 contains 12 residues. Trimming removed 9 bases from V and 5 bases from J; junction bases left unmatched: 5. The CDR3 bases are TGTGCCAGCCGCATAGCGGGAGATACGCAGTATTTT. This codes for CASRIAGDTQYF.

The V call is TRBV6-5, the J call TRBJ2-2, with D possibly TRBD2 on 6 matching bases. Germline CDR1 and CDR2: MNHEY and SVGAGI. This CDR3 has 15 amino acids. V lost 2 bases to trimming and J lost 0 bases, with 7 bases between them. CDR3: CASSYGGTNTGELFF. CDR3 in DNA: TGTGCCAGCAGTTACGGGGGGACGAACACCGGGGAGCTGTTTTTT.